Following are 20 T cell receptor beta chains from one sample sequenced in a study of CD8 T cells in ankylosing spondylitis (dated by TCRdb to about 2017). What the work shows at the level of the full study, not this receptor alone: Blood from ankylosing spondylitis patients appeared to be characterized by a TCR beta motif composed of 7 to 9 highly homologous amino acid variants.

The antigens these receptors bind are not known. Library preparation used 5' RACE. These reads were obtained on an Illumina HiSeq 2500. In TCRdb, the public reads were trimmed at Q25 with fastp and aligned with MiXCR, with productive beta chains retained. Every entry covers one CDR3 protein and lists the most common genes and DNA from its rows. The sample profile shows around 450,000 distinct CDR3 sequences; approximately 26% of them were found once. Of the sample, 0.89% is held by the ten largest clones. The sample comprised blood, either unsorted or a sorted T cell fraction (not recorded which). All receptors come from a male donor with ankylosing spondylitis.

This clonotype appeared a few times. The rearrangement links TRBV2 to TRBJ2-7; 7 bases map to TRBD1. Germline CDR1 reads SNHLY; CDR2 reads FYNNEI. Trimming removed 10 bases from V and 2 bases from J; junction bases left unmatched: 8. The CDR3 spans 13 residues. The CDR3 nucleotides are TGTGCCACCTCTGGGGACAGCGCCTACGAGCAGTACTTC. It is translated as CATSGDSAYEQYF.

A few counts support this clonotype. The CDR3 DNA reads as TGTGCCGGGGCAGTAGCGGGGTCCAGCACAGATACGCAGTATTTT. Its translation is CAGAVAGSSTDTQYF. V usage is TRBV7-9 and J usage is TRBJ2-3; 8 positions agree with TRBD2. The V gene's germline CDR1 is SEHNR and CDR2 FQNEAQ (reference sequence). J was trimmed by 0 bases and V by 11 bases; bases with no gene match: 10. This CDR3 is built from 15 residues.

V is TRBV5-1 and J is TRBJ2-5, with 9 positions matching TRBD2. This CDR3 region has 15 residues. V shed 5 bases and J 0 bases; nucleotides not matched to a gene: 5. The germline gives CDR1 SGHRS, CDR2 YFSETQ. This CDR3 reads CASSWTSEYQETQYF. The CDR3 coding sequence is TGCGCCAGCAGTTGGACTAGCGAGTACCAAGAGACCCAGTACTTC.

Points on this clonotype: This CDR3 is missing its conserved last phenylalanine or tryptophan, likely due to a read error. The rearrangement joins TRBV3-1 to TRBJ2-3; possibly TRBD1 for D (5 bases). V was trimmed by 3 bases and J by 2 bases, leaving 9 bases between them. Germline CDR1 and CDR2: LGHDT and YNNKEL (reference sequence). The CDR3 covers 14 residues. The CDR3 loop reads CASSQDTSTDTQYS. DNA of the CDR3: TGTGCCAGCAGCCAGGACACGTCCACAGATACGCAGTATTCT.

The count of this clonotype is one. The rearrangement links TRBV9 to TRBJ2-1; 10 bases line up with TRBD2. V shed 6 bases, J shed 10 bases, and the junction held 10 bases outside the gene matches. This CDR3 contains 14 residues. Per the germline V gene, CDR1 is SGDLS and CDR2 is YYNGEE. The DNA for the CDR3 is TGTGCCAGCACCGGGACTAGCGCTTTGGGCGAGCAGTTCTTC. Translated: CASTGTSALGEQFF.

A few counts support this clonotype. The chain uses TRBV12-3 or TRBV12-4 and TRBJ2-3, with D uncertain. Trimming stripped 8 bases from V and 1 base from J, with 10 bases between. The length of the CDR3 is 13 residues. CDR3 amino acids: CASGRGGTDTQYF. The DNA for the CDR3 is TGTGCCAGCGGACGCGGCGGCACAGATACGCAGTATTTT.

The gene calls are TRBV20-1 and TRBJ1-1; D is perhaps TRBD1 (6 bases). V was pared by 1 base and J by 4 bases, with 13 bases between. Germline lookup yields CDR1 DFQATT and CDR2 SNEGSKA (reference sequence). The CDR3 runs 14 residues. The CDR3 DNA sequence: TGCAGTGCTAGAGGGGGGGGCCCATTCACTGAAGCTTTCTTT. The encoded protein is CSARGGGPFTEAFF.

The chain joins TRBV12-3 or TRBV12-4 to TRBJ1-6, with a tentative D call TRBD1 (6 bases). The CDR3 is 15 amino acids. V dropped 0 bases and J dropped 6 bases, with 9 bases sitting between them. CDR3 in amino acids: CASSLAGGPNSPLHF. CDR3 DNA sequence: TGTGCCAGCAGTTTAGCTGGGGGGCCTAATTCACCCCTCCACTTT.

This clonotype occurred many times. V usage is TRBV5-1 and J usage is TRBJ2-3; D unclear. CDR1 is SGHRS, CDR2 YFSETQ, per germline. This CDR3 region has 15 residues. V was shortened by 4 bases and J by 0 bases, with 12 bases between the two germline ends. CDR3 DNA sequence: TGCGCCAGCAGCCATTCGACGACTAGCACAGATACGCAGTATTTT. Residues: CASSHSTTSTDTQYF.

This CDR3 reads CATSRDHQPQHF. The CDR3 bases are TGTGCCACCAGCAGAGATCATCAGCCCCAGCATTTT. The chain carries TRBV15 and TRBJ1-5; D gene uncertain. V was trimmed by 0 bases and J by 5 bases, leaving 2 bases between them. CDR3 length: 12 amino acids. Germline loops: CDR1 LNHNV, CDR2 YYDKDF (reference sequence).

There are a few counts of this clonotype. DNA for the CDR3: TGTGCCAGCACACGACAGTACGGCACTGAAGCTTTCTTT. Protein product: CASTRQYGTEAFF. This sequence joins TRBV12-3 or TRBV12-4 and TRBJ1-1, with a weak D call TRBD1 (5 bases). The V end lost 7 bases, the J end lost 4 bases, and 13 bases lay between the germline ends. The CDR3 length is 13 residues.

The CDR3 loop is CASSSTRDRGHNYGYTF. The CDR3, as DNA: TGTGCCAGCAGTTCCACCCGGGACAGGGGCCACAACTATGGCTACACCTTC. V and J are TRBV12-3 or TRBV12-4 and TRBJ1-2, with 10 positions matching TRBD1. This CDR3 comprises 17 residues. Trimming at V came to 4 bases and at J to 2 bases, leaving 10 bases not matched to a gene.

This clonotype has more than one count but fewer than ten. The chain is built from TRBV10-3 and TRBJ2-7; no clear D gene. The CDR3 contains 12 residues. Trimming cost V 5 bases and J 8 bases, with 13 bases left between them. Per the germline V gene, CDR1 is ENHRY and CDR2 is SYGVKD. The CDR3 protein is CAISFLDDQQYF. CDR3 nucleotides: TGTGCCATCAGTTTTCTAGACGACCAGCAGTACTTC.

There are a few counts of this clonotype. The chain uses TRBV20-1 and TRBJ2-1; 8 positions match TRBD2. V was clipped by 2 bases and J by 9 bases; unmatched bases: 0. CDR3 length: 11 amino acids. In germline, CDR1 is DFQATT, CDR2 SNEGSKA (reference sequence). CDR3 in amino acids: CSARRGGEQFF. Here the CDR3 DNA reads TGCAGTGCTAGACGGGGGGGTGAGCAGTTCTTC.

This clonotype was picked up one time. The CDR3 here is CATSDPRDSTDTQYF. The CDR3 DNA reads TGTGCCACCAGTGACCCCCGGGACAGCACAGATACGCAGTATTTT. This chain uses TRBV24-1 with TRBJ2-3; D tentatively reads TRBD1 or TRBD2 (5 bases each). Germline CDR1 is KGHDR and CDR2 is SFDVKD. The V gene lost 4 bases and the J gene lost 0 bases, with 10 bases spanning the gap. The CDR3 is made up of 15 amino acids.

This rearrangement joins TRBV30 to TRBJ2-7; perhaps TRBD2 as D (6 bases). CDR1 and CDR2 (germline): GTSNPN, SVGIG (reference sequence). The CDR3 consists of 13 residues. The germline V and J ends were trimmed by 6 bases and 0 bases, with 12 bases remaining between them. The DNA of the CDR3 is TGTGCCTGCCGGGACTTGAGCTCCTACGAGCAGTACGTC. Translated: CACRDLSSYEQYV.

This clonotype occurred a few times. In nucleotides, the CDR3 is TGCAGTGCTACGGACAGACCGGGGCCCCAGCATTTT. Amino acid sequence: CSATDRPGPQHF. The V call is TRBV20-1, the J call TRBJ1-5; TRBD1 is a possible D gene (6 bases). Trimming took off 4 bases at V and 9 bases at J, with 13 bases between the two ends. The CDR3 loop spans 12 amino acids. The germline V gene encodes CDR1 DFQATT and CDR2 SNEGSKA (reference sequence).

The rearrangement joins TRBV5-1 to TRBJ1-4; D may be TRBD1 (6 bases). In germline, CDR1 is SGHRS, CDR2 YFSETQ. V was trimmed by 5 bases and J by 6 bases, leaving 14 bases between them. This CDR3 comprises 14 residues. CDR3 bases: TGCGCCAGCAGTCCCGACAGGACAGATGAAAAACTGTTTTTT. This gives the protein CASSPDRTDEKLFF.

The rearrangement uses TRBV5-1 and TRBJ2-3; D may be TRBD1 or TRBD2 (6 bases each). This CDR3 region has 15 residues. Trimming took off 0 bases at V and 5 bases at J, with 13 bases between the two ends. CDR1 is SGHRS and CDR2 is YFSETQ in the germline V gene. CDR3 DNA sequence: TGCGCCAGCAGCTTGGAGGGGGGAATAGTAGATACGCAGTATTTT. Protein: CASSLEGGIVDTQYF.

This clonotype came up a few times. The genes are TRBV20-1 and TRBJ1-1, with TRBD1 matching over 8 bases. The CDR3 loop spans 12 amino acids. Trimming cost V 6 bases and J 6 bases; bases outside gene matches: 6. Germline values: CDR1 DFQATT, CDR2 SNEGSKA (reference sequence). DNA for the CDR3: TGCAGTGCCGGACAGGGTGAAGCTGAAGCTTTCTTT. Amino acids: CSAGQGEAEAFF.